This TCR beta chain was profiled in a study of cytomegalovirus exposure and HLA in healthy donors. General study findings and limits: Cytomegalovirus-associated TCR beta chains were listed, numbering 150 to 200.

Donors were nominally healthy when sampled, though unrecorded immune exposures were likely. This clone was counted only a few times. Antigen: not known. It was with 60 Vbeta and 13 Jbeta primers that the PCR ran. The repertoire was sequenced with immunoSEQ multiplex PCR; TCRdb's copy has only in-frame clones and lacks some. The sample shows more than 150,000 clones, around 80% of them seen only once. This CDR3 spans 15 amino acids. The trim removed 5 bases at V and 6 bases at J, leaving 4 bases unmatched. Germline values: CDR1 MNHEY, CDR2 SVGAGI. Sequencing was carried out using PBMCs. The TCR sequence derives from a girl aged 2-15 years in good health and CMV-seropositive. The rearrangement links TRBV6-5 to TRBJ1-6, with 10 bases fitting TRBD1. The CDR3 DNA reads TGTGCCAGCAGTGTCCGGGACAGGGGTAATTCACCCCTCCACTTT. Protein: CASSVRDRGNSPLHF.